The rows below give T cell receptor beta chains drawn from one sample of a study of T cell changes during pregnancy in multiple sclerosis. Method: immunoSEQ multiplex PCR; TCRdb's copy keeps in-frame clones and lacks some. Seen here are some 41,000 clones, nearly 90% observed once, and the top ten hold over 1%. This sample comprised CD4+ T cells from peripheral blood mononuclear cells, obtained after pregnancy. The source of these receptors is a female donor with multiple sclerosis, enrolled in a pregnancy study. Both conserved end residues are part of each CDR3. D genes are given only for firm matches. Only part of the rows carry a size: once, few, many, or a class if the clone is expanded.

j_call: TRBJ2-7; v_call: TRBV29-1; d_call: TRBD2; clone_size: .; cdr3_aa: CSVDAGGYEQYF; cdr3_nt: TGCAGCGTTGATGCGGGGGGGTACGAGCAGTACTTC
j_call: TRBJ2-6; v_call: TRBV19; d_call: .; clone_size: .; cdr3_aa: CASSIVAGANVLTF; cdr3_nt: TGTGCCAGTAGTATAGTCGCGGGGGCCAACGTCCTGACTTTC
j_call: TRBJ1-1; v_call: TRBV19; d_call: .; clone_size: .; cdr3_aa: CASSIRREATEAFF; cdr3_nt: TGTGCCAGTAGTATTAGACGGGAGGCCACTGAAGCTTTCTTT
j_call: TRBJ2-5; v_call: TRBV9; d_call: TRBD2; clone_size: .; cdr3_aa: CASSVVGSGRKETQYF; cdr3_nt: TGTGCCAGCAGCGTAGTGGGTAGCGGGAGAAAGGAGACCCAGTACTTC
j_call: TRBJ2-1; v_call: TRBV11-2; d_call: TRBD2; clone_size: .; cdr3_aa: CASSFLSTSAAYNEQFF; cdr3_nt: TGTGCCAGCAGCTTCCTCTCGACTAGCGCTGCCTACAATGAGCAGTTCTTC
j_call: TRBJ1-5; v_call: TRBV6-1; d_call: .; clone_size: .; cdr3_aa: CASSGGDQPQHF; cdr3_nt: TGTGCCAGCAGTGGGGGGGATCAGCCCCAGCATTTT
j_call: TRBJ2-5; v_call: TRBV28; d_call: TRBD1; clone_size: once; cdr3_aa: CASSSGQGGETQYF; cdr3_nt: TGTGCCAGCAGCTCCGGACAGGGTGGAGAGACCCAGTACTTC
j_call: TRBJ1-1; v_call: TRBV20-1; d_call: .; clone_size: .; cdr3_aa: CSASRAFF; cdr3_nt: TGCAGTGCTAGCCGGGCTTTCTTT
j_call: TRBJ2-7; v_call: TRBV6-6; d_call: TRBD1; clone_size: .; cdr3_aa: CASSYSTGPSSYEQYF; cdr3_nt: TGTGCCAGCAGTTACTCGACAGGGCCAAGCTCCTACGAGCAGTACTTC
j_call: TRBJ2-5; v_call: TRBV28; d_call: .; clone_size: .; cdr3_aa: CASSLGIGGRVGGTQYF; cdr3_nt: TGTGCCAGCAGTTTAGGGATTGGAGGCCGAGTAGGGGGGACCCAGTACTTC
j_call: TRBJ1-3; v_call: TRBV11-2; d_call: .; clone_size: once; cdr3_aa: CASSPRDRGTSGNTIYF; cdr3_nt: TGTGCCAGCAGCCCTCGAGATAGGGGGACCTCTGGAAACACCATATATTTT
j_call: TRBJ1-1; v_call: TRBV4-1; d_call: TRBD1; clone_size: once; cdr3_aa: CASSLPQGVTEAFF; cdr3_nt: TGCGCCAGCAGCCTGCCCCAGGGGGTGACTGAAGCTTTCTTT
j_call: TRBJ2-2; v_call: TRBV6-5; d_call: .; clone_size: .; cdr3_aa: CASSYPGKRTGELFF; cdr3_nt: TGTGCCAGCAGTTATCCAGGGAAAAGGACCGGGGAGCTGTTTTTT
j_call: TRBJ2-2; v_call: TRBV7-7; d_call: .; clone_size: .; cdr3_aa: CASSPGGLANTGELFF; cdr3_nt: TGTGCCAGCAGCCCCGGGGGTTTGGCGAACACCGGGGAGCTGTTTTTT
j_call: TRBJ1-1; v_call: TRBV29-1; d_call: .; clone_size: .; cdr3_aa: CSVANGQNTEAFF; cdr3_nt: TGCAGCGTTGCGAACGGACAGAACACTGAAGCTTTCTTT
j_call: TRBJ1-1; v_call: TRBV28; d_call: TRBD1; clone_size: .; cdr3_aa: CASKGQGANTEAFF; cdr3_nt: TGTGCCAGCAAGGGGCAGGGGGCCAACACTGAAGCTTTCTTT
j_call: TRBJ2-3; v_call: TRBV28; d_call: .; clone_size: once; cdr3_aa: CASSRWDISNTDTQYF; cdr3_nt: TGTGCCAGCAGTCGATGGGACATTTCCAACACAGATACGCAGTATTTT
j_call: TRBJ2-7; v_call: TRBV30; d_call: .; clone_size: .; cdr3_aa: CAWSPGGAEQYF; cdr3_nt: TGTGCCTGGAGCCCCGGAGGGGCCGAGCAGTACTTC
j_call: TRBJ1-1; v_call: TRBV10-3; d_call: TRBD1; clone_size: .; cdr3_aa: CAIRTGTGSGAEAFF; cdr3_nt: TGTGCCATCAGGACCGGGACAGGGTCGGGAGCTGAAGCTTTCTTT
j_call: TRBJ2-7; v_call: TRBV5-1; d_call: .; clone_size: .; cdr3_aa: CASSYRGGSSYEQYF; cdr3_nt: TGCGCCAGCAGCTACCGAGGGGGAAGCTCCTACGAGCAGTACTTC
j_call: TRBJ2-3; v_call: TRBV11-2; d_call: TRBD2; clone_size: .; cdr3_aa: CASSLGLAGWVTQYF; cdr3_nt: TGTGCCAGCAGCTTAGGACTAGCGGGATGGGTAACGCAGTATTTT
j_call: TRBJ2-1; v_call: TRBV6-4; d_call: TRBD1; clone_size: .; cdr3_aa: CASSAAGGTYNEQFF; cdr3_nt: TGTGCCAGCAGTGCGGCAGGGGGCACCTACAATGAGCAGTTCTTC
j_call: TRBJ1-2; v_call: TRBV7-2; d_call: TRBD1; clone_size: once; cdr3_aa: CASSPDRGYNGYTF; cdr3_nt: TGTGCCAGCAGCCCGGACAGGGGTTATAATGGCTACACCTTC
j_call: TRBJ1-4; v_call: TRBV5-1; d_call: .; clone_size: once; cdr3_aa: CASSLIGGVEKLFF; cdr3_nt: TGCGCCAGCAGCTTAATCGGGGGGGTAGAAAAACTGTTTTTT
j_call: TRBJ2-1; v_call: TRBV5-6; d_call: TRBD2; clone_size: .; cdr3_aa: CASSFPSGRGFGNEQFF; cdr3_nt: TGTGCCAGCAGCTTTCCTAGCGGGAGGGGGTTTGGCAATGAGCAGTTCTTC
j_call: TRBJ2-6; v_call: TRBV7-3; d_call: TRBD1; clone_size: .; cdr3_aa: CASSWGGTGATGANVLTF; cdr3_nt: TGTGCCAGCAGCTGGGGGGGGACAGGGGCGACTGGGGCCAACGTCCTGACTTTC
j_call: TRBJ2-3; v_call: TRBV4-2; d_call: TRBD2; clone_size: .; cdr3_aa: CASSQDRGTSGRGQYF; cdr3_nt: TGTGCCAGCAGCCAAGATCGGGGGACTAGCGGGAGAGGGCAGTATTTT
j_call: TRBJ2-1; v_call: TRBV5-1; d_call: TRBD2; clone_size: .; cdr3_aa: CASSKGELAGVGEQFF; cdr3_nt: TGCGCCAGCAGCAAGGGAGAACTAGCGGGAGTGGGTGAGCAGTTCTTC
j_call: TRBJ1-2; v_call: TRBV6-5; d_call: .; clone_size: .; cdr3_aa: CASSYSEARRSYTF; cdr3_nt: TGTGCCAGCAGTTACTCGGAGGCGCGGAGGAGCTACACCTTC
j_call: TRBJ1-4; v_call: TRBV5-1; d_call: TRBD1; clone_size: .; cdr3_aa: CASSPFGQGGEKLFF; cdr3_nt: TGCGCCAGCAGCCCGTTCGGACAGGGTGGTGAAAAACTGTTTTTT
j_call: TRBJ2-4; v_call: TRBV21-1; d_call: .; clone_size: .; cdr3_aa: CASSNPVRGARAKNIQYF; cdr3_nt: TGTGCCAGCAGCAACCCCGTTAGGGGCGCGAGAGCCAAAAACATTCAGTACTTC
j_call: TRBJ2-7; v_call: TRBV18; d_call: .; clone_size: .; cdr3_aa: CASSPQDSYEQYF; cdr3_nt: TGTGCCAGCTCACCGCAGGATTCCTACGAGCAGTACTTC
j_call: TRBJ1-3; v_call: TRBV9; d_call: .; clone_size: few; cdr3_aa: CASSLLGGTNSGNTIYF; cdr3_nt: TGTGCCAGCAGCCTTCTCGGGGGGACGAACTCTGGAAACACCATATATTTT
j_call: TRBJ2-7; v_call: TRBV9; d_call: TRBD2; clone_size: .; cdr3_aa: CASSVAGGTYEQYF; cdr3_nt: TGTGCCAGCAGCGTAGCGGGAGGAACCTACGAGCAGTACTTC
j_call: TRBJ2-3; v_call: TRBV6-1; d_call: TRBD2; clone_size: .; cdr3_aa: CASSVLAGGTDTQYF; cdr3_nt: TGTGCCAGCAGTGTTTTAGCGGGAGGCACAGATACGCAGTATTTT
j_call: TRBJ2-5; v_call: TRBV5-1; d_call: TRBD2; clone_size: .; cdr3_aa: CASSSLAGVEETQYF; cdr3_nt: TGCGCCAGCAGCTCACTAGCGGGAGTAGAAGAGACCCAGTACTTC
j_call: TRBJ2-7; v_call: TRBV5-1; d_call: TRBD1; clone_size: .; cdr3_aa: CASSFQGRGLGGEQYF; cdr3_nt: TGCGCCAGCAGCTTCCAGGGCAGGGGGCTCGGCGGCGAGCAGTACTTC
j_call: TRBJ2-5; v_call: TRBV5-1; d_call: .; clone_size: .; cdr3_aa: CASSFGGGKTQYF; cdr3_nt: TGCGCCAGCAGCTTTGGAGGTGGTAAGACCCAGTACTTC
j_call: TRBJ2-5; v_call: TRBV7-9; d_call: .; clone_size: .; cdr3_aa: CASSPRLVTKETQYF; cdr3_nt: TGTGCCAGCAGCCCGAGACTAGTTACGAAAGAGACCCAGTACTTC
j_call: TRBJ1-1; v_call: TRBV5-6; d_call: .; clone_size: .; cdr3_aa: CASSMGGGTEAFF; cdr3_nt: TGTGCCAGCAGCATGGGGGGGGGTACTGAAGCTTTCTTT
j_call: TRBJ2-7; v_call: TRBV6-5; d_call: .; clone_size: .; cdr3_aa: CASSYSQGPSYEQYF; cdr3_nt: TGTGCCAGCAGTTACAGTCAGGGGCCTTCCTACGAGCAGTACTTC
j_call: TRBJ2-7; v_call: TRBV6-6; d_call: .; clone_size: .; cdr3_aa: CASSPTFGQRTYEQYF; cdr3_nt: TGTGCCAGCAGCCCCACCTTCGGACAGCGAACCTACGAGCAGTACTTC
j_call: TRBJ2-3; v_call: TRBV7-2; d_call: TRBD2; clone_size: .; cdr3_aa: CASSPRLAGPSDTQYF; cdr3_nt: TGTGCCAGCAGCCCTAGACTAGCGGGTCCATCAGATACGCAGTATTTT
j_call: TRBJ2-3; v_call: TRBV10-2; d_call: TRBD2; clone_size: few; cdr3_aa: CASTRVAGFTDTQYF; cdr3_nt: TGCGCCAGCACCCGGGTAGCGGGATTCACAGATACGCAGTATTTT
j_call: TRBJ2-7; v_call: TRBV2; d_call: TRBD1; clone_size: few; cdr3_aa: CASRPSRGREQYF; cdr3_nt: TGTGCCAGCAGACCTAGCAGGGGGCGAGAGCAGTACTTC
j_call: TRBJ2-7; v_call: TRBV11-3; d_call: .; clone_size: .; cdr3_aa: CASSSRAGSEQYF; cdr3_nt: TGTGCCAGCAGCTCTCGCGCGGGCAGCGAGCAGTACTTC
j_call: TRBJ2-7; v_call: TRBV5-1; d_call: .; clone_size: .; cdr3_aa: CASGTGQPHEQYF; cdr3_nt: TGCGCCAGCGGAACAGGACAGCCCCACGAGCAGTACTTC
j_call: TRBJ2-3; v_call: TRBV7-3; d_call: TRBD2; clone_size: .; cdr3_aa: CASSSGLAGSTDTQYF; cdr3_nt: TGTGCCAGCAGCTCCGGACTAGCGGGCTCTACAGATACGCAGTATTTT
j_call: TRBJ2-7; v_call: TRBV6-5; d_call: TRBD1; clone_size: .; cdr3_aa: CASSYAQGAVGEQYF; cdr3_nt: TGTGCCAGCAGTTACGCGCAGGGGGCGGTCGGAGAGCAGTACTTC
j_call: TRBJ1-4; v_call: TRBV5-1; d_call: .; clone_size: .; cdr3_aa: CASSLDRGTNEKLFF; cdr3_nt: TGCGCCAGCAGCTTGGATCGGGGTACCAATGAAAAACTGTTTTTT
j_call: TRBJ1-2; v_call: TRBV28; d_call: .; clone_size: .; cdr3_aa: CASAGVVGYGYTF; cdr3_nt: TGTGCCAGCGCAGGGGTAGTGGGCTATGGCTACACCTTC
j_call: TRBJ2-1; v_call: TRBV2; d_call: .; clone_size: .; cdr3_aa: CASSESEGNEQFF; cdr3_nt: TGTGCCAGCAGTGAGTCCGAGGGCAATGAGCAGTTCTTC
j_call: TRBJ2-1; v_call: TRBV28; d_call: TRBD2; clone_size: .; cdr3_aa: CASRGGLGTSEESEQFF; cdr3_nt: TGTGCCAGCAGGGGGGGTCTTGGGACTAGCGAAGAATCTGAGCAGTTCTTC
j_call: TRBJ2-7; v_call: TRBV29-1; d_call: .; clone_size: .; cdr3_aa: CSVGLGGAYEQYF; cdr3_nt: TGCAGCGTTGGACTCGGCGGGGCCTACGAGCAGTACTTC
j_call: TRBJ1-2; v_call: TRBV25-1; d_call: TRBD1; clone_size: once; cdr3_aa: CASSEGDRNYGYTF; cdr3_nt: TGTGCCAGCAGTGAAGGGGACAGAAACTATGGCTACACCTTC
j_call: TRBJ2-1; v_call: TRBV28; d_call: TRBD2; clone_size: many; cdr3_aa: CASSSRLAQENNEQFF; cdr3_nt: TGTGCCAGCAGTTCCCGACTAGCGCAAGAGAACAATGAGCAGTTCTTC
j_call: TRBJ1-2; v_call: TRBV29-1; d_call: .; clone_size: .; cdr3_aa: CSVEGGTGYGYTF; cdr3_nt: TGCAGCGTTGAAGGGGGCACAGGGTATGGCTACACCTTC
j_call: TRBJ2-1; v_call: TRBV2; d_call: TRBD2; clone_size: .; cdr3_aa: CASSGDRLAGGGYNEQFF; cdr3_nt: TGTGCCAGCAGTGGGGACCGACTAGCGGGAGGGGGGTACAATGAGCAGTTCTTC
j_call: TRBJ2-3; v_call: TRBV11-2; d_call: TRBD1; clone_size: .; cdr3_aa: CASSSQGATDTQYF; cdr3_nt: TGTGCCAGCAGCTCACAGGGGGCCACAGATACGCAGTATTTT
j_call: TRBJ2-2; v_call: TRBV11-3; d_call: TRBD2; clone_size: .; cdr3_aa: CASSFSGGGGNTGELFF; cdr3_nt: TGTGCCAGCAGCTTCTCGGGCGGGGGGGGGAACACCGGGGAGCTGTTTTTT